This record concerns one T cell receptor beta chain sequence. This sample is part of a study of shared clonotypes between healthy human individuals. Sequencing was performed with immunoSEQ multiplex PCR; in TCRdb, only in-frame clones are kept and a portion is missing. The sample carries more than 1,200,000 clones, approximately 98.5% recorded once. Trimming took 4 bases from V and 1 from J, leaving 20 bases between them. Germline CDR1 reads SGHTS; CDR2 reads YDEGEE. The CDR3 covers 17 residues. This chain connects TRBV5-8 to TRBJ1-1; no clear D. Sequencing input: naive CD4+ T cells sorted from blood. The subset: CD45RA+ positively selected. The TCR comes from a man younger than 45 in good health. This CDR3 is CASSNALGGPRNTEAFF. Written as DNA, the CDR3 is TGTGCCAGCAGCAACGCCTTGGGAGGGCCACGGAACACTGAAGCTTTCTTT.